The 31 T cell receptor beta chains given below trace back to one sample, sequenced in a study of cytomegalovirus exposure and HLA in healthy donors. This PCR relied on a set of 60 Vbeta primers and 13 Jbeta primers. Profiling relied on immunoSEQ multiplex PCR, and the TCRdb table lists in-frame clones only, not all of them. The table records roughly 80,000 clones, around 84% of them present only once. The sample comprised PBMCs. These TCRs come from a woman aged 50 to 60 in good health and CMV-seronegative.

V gene TRBV7-9 combines with J gene TRBJ1-1, with 8 nucleotides matching TRBD1. Germline lookup yields CDR1 SEHNR and CDR2 FQNEAQ (reference sequence). V lost 4 bases and J lost 2; bases outside the gene matches: 9. The CDR3 is 16 residues long. The CDR3 DNA reads TGTGCCAGCAGCTCTCCGAGGACAGGGATAAACACTGAAGCTTTCTTT. Its protein is CASSSPRTGINTEAFF. Based on the CDR3 plus reference TRBV7-9 and TRBJ1-1, the full variable domain is DTGVSQNPRHKITKRGQNVTFRCDPISEHNRLYWYRQTLGQGPEFLTYFQNEAQLEKSRLLSDRFSAERPKGSFSTLEIQRTEQGDSAMYLCASSSPRTGINTEAFFGQGTRLTVV.

This rearrangement joins TRBV5-8 to TRBJ1-3; 8 bases match TRBD1. This CDR3 has 15 residues. The germline CDR1 and CDR2 sequences are SGHTS and YDEGEE. The V gene end was trimmed by 4 bases and the J gene end by 4 bases; junction bases not matched to a gene: 7. The CDR3 DNA is TGTGCCAGCAGCCCCCTGGACAGGGCCGGAAACACCATATATTTT. It codes for CASSPLDRAGNTIYF.

The gene calls are TRBV5-1 and TRBJ1-1; 8 nucleotides agree with TRBD1. There are 16 residues in the CDR3. The germline V gene has CDR1 SGHRS and CDR2 YFSETQ. After removal of 1 base from V and 3 bases from J, the junction contained 8 bases not matched to a gene. The chain's CDR3 is CASSLIKRQGYTEAFF. The CDR3 DNA reads TGCGCCAGCAGCTTGATCAAAAGACAGGGGTACACTGAAGCTTTCTTT.

This rearrangement joins TRBV28 to TRBJ2-3; a possible D gene is TRBD2 (5 bases). The CDR3 loop spans 16 amino acids. Germline V CDR1 and CDR2: MDHEN, SYDVKM. Trimming shortened V by 2 bases and J by 0 bases, and 12 bases separated the two germline ends. The CDR3 region is CASSLIAGGSTDTQYF. CDR3 DNA sequence: TGTGCCAGCAGTTTAATAGCCGGAGGCAGCACAGATACGCAGTATTTT. The full variable domain, completed using reference TRBV28 and TRBJ2-3, is DVKVTQSSRYLVKRTGEKVFLECVQDMDHENMFWYRQDPGLGLRLIYFSYDVKMKEKGDIPEGYSVSREKKERFSLILESASTNQTSMYLCASSLIAGGSTDTQYFGPGTRLTVL.

J is TRBJ1-1 and V is TRBV11-2, with D hard to call. Per germline, CDR1 SGHAT and CDR2 FQNNGV. The CDR3 has 13 amino acids. Deletions cut 5 bases from V and 5 bases from J, with 12 bases between. Here the CDR3 DNA reads TGTGCCAGCAGCCTCAACGGGAGAACTGAAGCTTTCTTT. It is translated as CASSLNGRTEAFF. Full variable domain (remainder filled in from reference TRBV11-2 and TRBJ1-1): EAGVAQSPRYKIIEKRQSVAFWCNPISGHATLYWYQQILGQGPKLLIQFQNNGVVDDSQLPKDRFSAERLKGVDSTLKIQPAKLEDSAVYLCASSLNGRTEAFFGQGTRLTVV.

This sequence joins TRBV14 and TRBJ1-1; no firm D call. The CDR3 has 13 amino acids. In germline, CDR1 is SGHDN, CDR2 FVKESK. The ends were cut back, 8 bases at V and 4 bases at J, with 14 bases in the middle. The CDR3 bases are TGTGCCAGCCTACCACTAGGATCCACTGAAGCTTTCTTT. Its protein product is CASLPLGSTEAFF.

This rearrangement joins TRBV10-3 to TRBJ1-1; TRBD1 matches at 8 bases. The CDR3 is made up of 14 amino acids. The trim removed 6 bases at V and 1 base at J, leaving 4 bases unmatched. Germline assignment: CDR1 ENHRY and CDR2 SYGVKD. In DNA form, the CDR3 reads TGTGCCATCAGAGGACAGGGCGAGAACACTGAAGCTTTCTTT. Its protein product is CAIRGQGENTEAFF.

The chain employs TRBV28 and TRBJ1-1, with TRBD1 identical over 11 bases. The CDR3 runs to 13 residues. Trimming removed 3 bases from V and 10 bases from J; junction bases left unmatched: 4. Germline-derived CDR1 and CDR2 are MDHEN and SYDVKM. CDR3 nucleotides: TGTGCCAGCAGTTTTCGGGACAGGGGGGGAGCTTTCTTT. It encodes CASSFRDRGGAFF.

J is TRBJ2-3 and V is TRBV18, with TRBD1 identical over 8 bases. The CDR3 spans 15 residues. The V and J ends lost 2 bases and 0 bases, in that order; junction bases with no gene match: 1. Germline V lookup: CDR1 KGHSH, CDR2 LQKENI. The CDR3 protein is CASSPGTGSTDTQYF. The CDR3 DNA is TGTGCCAGCTCACCAGGGACAGGAAGCACAGATACGCAGTATTTT. The variable domain in full, with the rest retrieved from reference TRBV18 and TRBJ2-3, is NAGVMQNPRHLVRRRGQEARLRCSPMKGHSHVYWYRQLPEEGLKFMVYLQKENIIDESGMPKERFSAEFPKEGPSILRIQQVVRGDSAAYFCASSPGTGSTDTQYFGPGTRLTVL.

This clone was seen only once. One end of the junction varies from germline; a read error may be responsible. The CDR3 DNA sequence: TGTGCTAGCAGCTTCCAGCAGGGCGATGAGCAGTTCTTC. Amino acids: CASSFQQGDEQFF. V usage is TRBV7-7 and J usage is TRBJ2-1, with D possibly matching TRBD1 (5 bases). The CDR3 runs 13 residues. In germline, CDR1 is SSHAT, CDR2 FNYEAQ (reference sequence).

The DNA of the CDR3 is TGTGCCAGCAGTGGACTAGCGGGGAGCTACAATGAGCAGTTCTTC. The encoded protein is CASSGLAGSYNEQFF. The chain links TRBV2 to TRBJ2-1, with 11 bases lining up with TRBD2. V trimming: 4 bases; J trimming: 3 bases; junction bases outside the gene matches: 2. This CDR3 spans 15 amino acids. Germline CDR1 is SNHLY and CDR2 is FYNNEI.

In DNA form, the CDR3 reads TGTGCCAGCGCGGGGGCGACTAGCGCCACCGGGGAGCTGTTTTTT. It encodes CASAGATSATGELFF. The V gene is TRBV27, the J gene TRBJ2-2; 8 positions match TRBD2. Germline CDR1 and CDR2: MNHEY and SMNVEV (reference sequence). The CDR3 contains 15 residues. The J segment lost 4 bases and the V segment lost 8 bases, leaving 9 bases of the junction unmatched.

The chain links TRBV7-3 to TRBJ2-2; 8 bases line up with TRBD2. This CDR3 has 16 amino acids. Germline CDR1 SGHTA, CDR2 FQGTGA. V gave up 1 base and J gave up 2 bases; unmatched junction bases: 3. CDR3 residues: CASSLRAGGNTGELFF. CDR3 in DNA: TGTGCCAGCAGCTTAAGGGCGGGAGGAAACACCGGGGAGCTGTTTTTT.

The CDR3 spells CASSLDGPGQGEKLFF. CDR3 nucleotide sequence: TGTGCCAGCAGCTTAGACGGACCCGGACAAGGTGAAAAACTGTTTTTT. The chain couples TRBV7-9 to TRBJ1-4, with D possibly matching TRBD1 (5 bases). Deletions cut 1 base from V and 7 bases from J, with 16 bases between. CDR3 size: 16 residues. Per germline, CDR1 SEHNR and CDR2 FQNEAQ (reference sequence).

The chain joins TRBV4-1 to TRBJ2-1; perhaps TRBD2 as D (6 bases). In germline, CDR1 is MGHRA, CDR2 YSYEKL. This CDR3 spans 14 amino acids. The germline V and J ends were trimmed by 8 bases and 4 bases, with 15 bases remaining between them. In nucleotides, the CDR3 is TGCGCCAGCTCTCCGGGAGAGGGTTACAATGAGCAGTTCTTC. This encodes CASSPGEGYNEQFF.

The chain is built from TRBV10-3 and TRBJ2-7; 7 bases align to TRBD1. The CDR3 extends over 15 amino acids. Per germline, CDR1 ENHRY and CDR2 SYGVKD. J was trimmed by 0 bases and V by 6 bases; bases with no gene match: 8. The CDR3 reads CAIRQTTGSSYEQYF. The CDR3 coding sequence is TGTGCCATCAGACAGACGACAGGGAGCTCCTACGAGCAGTACTTC.

The genes are TRBV4-1 and TRBJ1-2, with 8 bases lining up with TRBD1. This CDR3 contains 15 residues. V shed 1 base and J 4 bases; nucleotides not matched to a gene: 5. The germline V gene has CDR1 MGHRA and CDR2 YSYEKL. The CDR3 is CASSQAGQGSYGYTF. In DNA form, the CDR3 reads TGCGCCAGCAGCCAAGCCGGACAGGGCAGCTATGGCTACACCTTC.

This clone was found a few times. The rearrangement joins TRBV2 to TRBJ1-4, with a possible D match to TRBD1 (6 bases). Trimming stripped 7 bases from V and 7 bases from J, with 16 bases between. This CDR3 has 14 amino acids. Germline V gene sequence: CDR1 SNHLY, CDR2 FYNNEI. CDR3 coding DNA: TGTGCCAGCACCACAGGGACGTCGAGTGAAAAACTGTTTTTT. Protein: CASTTGTSSEKLFF.

In regard to this clone: Its ends do not fully match the called genes, so a read error is possible. The CDR3 loop reads CASSPGMTGTEAIF. As DNA, the CDR3 is TGCGCCAGCAGTCCAGGGATGACGGGCACTGAAGCGATCTTT. The chain uses TRBV4-1 and TRBJ1-1; tentative D call: TRBD1 (5 bases). The CDR3 is 14 amino acids. In germline, CDR1 is MGHRA, CDR2 YSYEKL.

The chain combines TRBV7-8 with TRBJ1-4; 7 nucleotides match TRBD1. V gave up 1 base and J gave up 6 bases; unmatched junction bases: 2. Germline values: CDR1 SGHVS, CDR2 FQNEAQ. CDR3 size: 14 residues. The CDR3 nucleotides are TGTGCCAGCAGCTTAGTCGACAGGGATGAAAAACTGTTTTTT. It yields the protein CASSLVDRDEKLFF.

In its sample, this clone was seen a few times. This rearrangement joins TRBV27 to TRBJ1-5; D is possibly TRBD1 (5 bases). The CDR3 spans 18 residues. The germline V and J ends were trimmed by 1 base and 0 bases, with 16 bases remaining between them. Germline lookup yields CDR1 MNHEY and CDR2 SMNVEV (reference sequence). The CDR3 bases are TGTGCCAGCAGTTTATGGGGGGGGAGGACTACTAGCAATCAGCCCCAGCATTTT. Residues: CASSLWGGRTTSNQPQHF.

The chain recombines TRBV7-8 with TRBJ1-6, with 12 bases matching TRBD1. The CDR3 length is 19 residues. The V gene's germline CDR1 is SGHVS and CDR2 FQNEAQ. J lost 7 bases, V lost 1 base, and 11 bases had no gene match. CDR3 DNA sequence: TGTGCCAGCAGCTTAGTAGGGACAGGGGGCGAAAAATGGAATTCACCCCTCCACTTT. Its translation: CASSLVGTGGEKWNSPLHF. Using reference TRBV7-8 and TRBJ1-6 for the parts outside the CDR3, the full variable domain is GAGVSQSPRYKVAKRGQDVALRCDPISGHVSLFWYQQALGQGPEFLTYFQNEAQLDKSGLPSDRFFAERPEGSVSTLKIQRTQQEDSAVYLCASSLVGTGGEKWNSPLHFGNGTRLTVT.

The chain couples TRBV10-1 to TRBJ2-1; the D gene is possibly TRBD2 (5 bases). The CDR3 has 16 amino acids. Deletions cut 5 bases from V and 0 bases from J, with 14 bases between. Germline-derived CDR1 and CDR2 are WNHNN and SYGVQD (reference sequence). CDR3 sequence: CASSSKRHSSYNEQFF. As DNA, the CDR3 is TGCGCCAGCAGTTCCAAGCGGCACAGCTCCTACAATGAGCAGTTCTTC.

The chain is built from TRBV7-9 and TRBJ2-3; tentative D call: TRBD1 (6 bases). The V gene lost 4 bases and the J gene lost 3 bases, with 11 bases spanning the gap. The CDR3 has 14 residues. Germline CDR1 reads SEHNR; CDR2 reads FQNEAQ (reference sequence). In nucleotides, the CDR3 is TGTGCCAGCAGCTACCAGGGGACGACAGATACGCAGTATTTT. This translates into CASSYQGTTDTQYF.

The gene calls are TRBV28 and TRBJ2-2; maybe TRBD2 (5 bases). The CDR3 extends over 15 amino acids. In germline, CDR1 is MDHEN, CDR2 SYDVKM. Trimming removed 5 bases from V and 2 bases from J, with 12 bases in between. The CDR3 region has the DNA TGTGCCAGCAGTATTCTCGAGGGAAACACCGGGGAGCTGTTTTTT. Its protein product is CASSILEGNTGELFF.

The chain is built from TRBV7-2 and TRBJ1-2, with TRBD1 matching over 7 bases. The germline gives CDR1 SGHTA, CDR2 FQGNSA. This CDR3 region has 15 residues. The ends lost 5 bases at V and 1 base at J; junction bases unmatched: 7. CDR3 sequence (DNA): TGTGCCAGCAGCCCCAGGGACAGATTTAACTATGGCTACACCTTC. Encoded protein: CASSPRDRFNYGYTF.

The rearrangement uses TRBV6-5 and TRBJ1-1; 8 bases are shared with TRBD1. J lost 7 bases, V lost 6 bases, and 7 bases had no gene match. The germline V gene has CDR1 MNHEY and CDR2 SVGAGI. This CDR3 is built from 13 residues. The CDR3 here is CASSLTGEGEAFF. CDR3 in DNA: TGTGCCAGCAGCTTGACAGGGGAGGGTGAAGCTTTCTTT.

V usage is TRBV30 and J usage is TRBJ2-2; D is perhaps TRBD2 (6 bases). Trimming shortened V by 4 bases and J by 1 base, and 16 bases separated the two germline ends. The CDR3 is 16 amino acids. Germline V lookup: CDR1 GTSNPN, CDR2 SVGIG (reference sequence). CDR3 amino acids: CAWKRKTSMNTGELFF. The CDR3 DNA reads TGTGCCTGGAAACGAAAGACTAGTATGAACACCGGGGAGCTGTTTTTT.

J is TRBJ1-6 and V is TRBV7-8, with 7 bases that match TRBD1. The V segment lost 5 bases and the J segment 6 bases; nucleotides outside the gene matches: 1. CDR3 length equals 13 residues. CDR1 is SGHVS, CDR2 FQNEAQ, per germline. Here the CDR3 DNA reads TGTGCCAGCAGCGACAGGGCTAATTCACCCCTCCACTTT. Translated, it gives CASSDRANSPLHF.

This sequence joins TRBV27 and TRBJ2-5; D remains unclear. This CDR3 has 13 residues. Germline CDR1 reads MNHEY; CDR2 reads SMNVEV (reference sequence). V dropped 0 bases and J dropped 5 bases, with 7 bases sitting between them. CDR3 sequence (DNA): TGTGCCAGCAGTTTATCGCGAATGGAGACCCAGTACTTC. Its protein product is CASSLSRMETQYF.

This clone has more than one count but fewer than ten. The V gene is TRBV18, the J gene TRBJ2-3; 12 bases are a match to TRBD2. The CDR3 runs to 18 residues. The germline V gene encodes CDR1 KGHSH and CDR2 LQKENI. Trimming removed 4 bases from V and 0 bases from J; junction bases left unmatched: 8. CDR3 sequence: CASSHRTGLAGSTDTQYF. CDR3 bases: TGTGCCAGCTCACACCGAACCGGACTAGCGGGGAGCACAGATACGCAGTATTTT.